Listed below are T cell receptor beta chains from one sample, sequenced in a study of CD8 T cells in ankylosing spondylitis. TCRdb passed the 5' RACE reads through MiXCR, listing each CDR3 protein once. The repertoire holds 230,000 or so distinct CDR3 sequences, with roughly 18% as singletons. The sequenced material came from blood, either unsorted or a sorted T cell fraction (not recorded which). The receptors stem from a male donor with ankylosing spondylitis or in good health (not recorded which). Both conserved end residues are part of each CDR3. A D gene is named only where the DNA matches it firmly. Clone size is given for some rows only: seen once, a few or many times, or a class if the clone is expanded.

j_call clone_size d_call v_call cdr3_nt cdr3_aa
TRBJ2-2 . . TRBV15 TGTGCCACCAGCAGAGAGCCATCAGCGGTCCTTACCGGGGAGCTGTTTTTT CATSREPSAVLTGELFF
TRBJ1-4 . . TRBV11-2 TGTGCCAGCAGCTTAGAACAGGGAATAAGAGAAAAACTGTTTTTT CASSLEQGIREKLFF
TRBJ2-2 few . TRBV15 TGTGCCACCAGCAGAGCGGACTTAACCGGGGAGCTGTTTTTT CATSRADLTGELFF
TRBJ2-5 few . TRBV29-1 TGCAGCGTTGAGGGGCAGGGGATCCAAGAGACCCAGTACTTC CSVEGQGIQETQYF
TRBJ2-1 few TRBD2 TRBV9 TGTGCCAGCAGCGTGTCGAGGGAGACTAGCGGAGACTACAGGTGGCAGTTCTTC CASSVSRETSGDYRWQFF
TRBJ2-1 . . TRBV7-9 TGTGCCAGCAGTCACAGGGCCGGCTCCTACAATGAGCAGTTCTTC CASSHRAGSYNEQFF
TRBJ2-1 few TRBD2 TRBV13 TGTGCCAGCAGCTTAGCGAGGGCTAGCGGGAAAGAGGATGAGCAGTTCTTC CASSLARASGKEDEQFF
TRBJ1-2 . TRBD1 TRBV5-1 TGCGCCAGCAGCTTGGAGGGGGGACAGGGAGACGGCTACACCTTC CASSLEGGQGDGYTF
TRBJ2-7 few . TRBV4-3 TGCGCCAGCAGCCAAGCGTTTAGGGACCTCTCCTACGAGCAGTACTTC CASSQAFRDLSYEQYF
TRBJ2-1 many . TRBV15 TGTGCCACCAGCAGAGATCTACTAGCTGGTAATGAGCAGTTCTTC CATSRDLLAGNEQFF
TRBJ2-3 many TRBD2 TRBV5-1 TGCGCCAGCAGCTTGGCCGGCCCTCCGGGACTAGCGGGAGATACGCAGTATTTT CASSLAGPPGLAGDTQYF
TRBJ2-3 few . TRBV7-9 TGTGCCAGCAGCGGGAGCACAGATACGCAGTATTTT CASSGSTDTQYF
TRBJ2-5 . TRBD2 TRBV29-1 TGCAGCGTTTTCGGGACTAGCGGGGAGACGGAGACCCAGTACTTC CSVFGTSGETETQYF
TRBJ2-4 once TRBD1 TRBV27 TGTGCCAGCAGTTTGGGACAGGGGGCGAACATTCAGTACTTC CASSLGQGANIQYF
TRBJ2-1 many . TRBV27 TGTGCCAGCAGTCCCATAGCCTACAATGAGCAGTTCTTC CASSPIAYNEQFF
TRBJ2-3 . TRBD1 TRBV7-8 TGTGCCAGCAGCTTAGCCACAGGGGTGGGCACAGATACGCAGTATTTT CASSLATGVGTDTQYF
TRBJ2-7 few . TRBV4-1 TGCGCCAGCAGCCCAGTAGCAGTGGCGGTACCCTCCTACGAGCAGTACTTC CASSPVAVAVPSYEQYF
TRBJ1-6 few . TRBV4-1 TGCGCCAGCAGCCAAGGGAGGGGGACGGGGAATTCACCCCTCCACTTT CASSQGRGTGNSPLHF
TRBJ2-1 . . TRBV12-3/TRBV12-4 TGTGCCAGCAGTTTTCCCGGTGAGCAGTTCTTC CASSFPGEQFF
TRBJ2-3 few TRBD2 TRBV9 TGTGCCAGCAGTGGACTAGCGGAAACCACTAGCACAGATACGCAGTATTTT CASSGLAETTSTDTQYF
TRBJ2-1 . TRBD2 TRBV19 TGTGCCAGTAGTTCCTTGGGACTAGCGGGAGGGAAGGGCGATGAGCAGTTCTTC CASSSLGLAGGKGDEQFF
TRBJ1-1 . . TRBV29-1 TGCAGCGTTGTCGGCAGTGAAGCTTTCTTT CSVVGSEAFF
TRBJ2-7 many . TRBV29-1 TGCAGCGTCCTGACTAACTACGAGCAGTACTTC CSVLTNYEQYF
TRBJ2-2 . . TRBV4-2 TGTGCCAGCAGCCCTATAATGGCAGGGGCGGACGGGGAGCTGTTTTTT CASSPIMAGADGELFF
TRBJ2-5 few TRBD2 TRBV4-3 TGCGCCAGCAGCCAAGATCTGGGACTAGGCGTGACCCAGTACTTC CASSQDLGLGVTQYF
TRBJ2-7 . TRBD1 TRBV3-1 TGTGCCAGCAGCCACGACGGACAGGCCTACGAGCAGTACTTC CASSHDGQAYEQYF
TRBJ1-1 few . TRBV12-3/TRBV12-4 TGTGCCAGCAGCTACGACAGGATGAACACTGAAGCTTTCTTT CASSYDRMNTEAFF
TRBJ2-7 few TRBD1 TRBV27 TGTGCCAGCAGTTTAATTCAGCCGACAGGGACCCACGAGCAGTACTTC CASSLIQPTGTHEQYF
TRBJ2-7 few TRBD2 TRBV5-1 TGCGCCAGCAGCTTGGCCGGAGGTAGCGGGACATACGAGCAGTACTTC CASSLAGGSGTYEQYF
TRBJ2-1 . . TRBV7-3 TGTGCCAGCAGCTTAGTCGTTGGCGCGACCTACAATGAGCAGTTCTTC CASSLVVGATYNEQFF
TRBJ2-7 . . TRBV28 TGTGCCAGCAGGTACGAACAGGGACCAACTTACGAGCAGTACTTC CASRYEQGPTYEQYF
TRBJ2-4 . . TRBV2 TGTGCCAGCAGTGATCCGGGAGTATCTGGGAACATTCAGTACTTC CASSDPGVSGNIQYF